The sequence of this T cell receptor beta chain was determined in a study of Ad26.COV2.S vaccination and SARS-CoV-2 variants. Overall study results and limits: Substantial breadth was reported for post-vaccination spike-specific CD8+ and CD4+ T cells.

To note about this clone: As yet, its antigen is unknown.

Treatment indicated: roughly 18 received Ad26.COV2.S at low or high dose, single or two shots; 5 received placebo; per-sample allocation not given. The samples were gathered on day 63 after the first injection of vaccine or placebo. The method was immunoSEQ multiplex PCR; TCRdb's version includes in-frame clones alone and lacks a portion of them. The table shows about 350,000 clones, with 86% occurring only once. This CDR3 contains 13 residues. Trimming removed 1 base at V and 6 bases at J, with 10 bases between. Per germline, CDR1 LGHDT and CDR2 YNNKEL (reference sequence). The rearrangement uses TRBV3-1 (or the pseudogene TRBV3-2) and TRBJ2-7; D perhaps matches TRBD2 (6 bases). This clonotype was sampled from a person between 18 and 65 years old who received the Ad26.COV2.S COVID-19 vaccine or a placebo. This material consisted of peripheral blood, taken in a trial of Ad26.COV2.S vaccine versus placebo. CDR3 DNA sequence: TGTGCCAGCAGCCAAGTCGGAGCGGGCGAGCAGTACTTC. Encoded protein: CASSQVGAGEQYF.